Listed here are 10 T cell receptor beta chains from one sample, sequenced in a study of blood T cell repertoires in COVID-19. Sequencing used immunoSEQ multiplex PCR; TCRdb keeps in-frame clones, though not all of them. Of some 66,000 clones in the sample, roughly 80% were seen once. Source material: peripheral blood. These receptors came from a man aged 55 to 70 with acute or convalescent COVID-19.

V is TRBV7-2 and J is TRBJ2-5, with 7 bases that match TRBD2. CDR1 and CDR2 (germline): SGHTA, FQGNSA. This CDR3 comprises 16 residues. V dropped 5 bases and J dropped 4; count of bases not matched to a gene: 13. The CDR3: CASSLLPPTGGETQYF. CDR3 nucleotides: TGTGCCAGCAGCCTACTTCCGCCAACGGGAGGAGAGACCCAGTACTTC.

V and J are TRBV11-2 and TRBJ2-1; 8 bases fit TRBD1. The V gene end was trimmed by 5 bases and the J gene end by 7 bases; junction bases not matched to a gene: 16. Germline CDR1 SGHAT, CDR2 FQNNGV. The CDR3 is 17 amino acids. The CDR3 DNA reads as TGTGCCAGCAGCCGTACTCCCCCCGGACAGGGATTAAATGAGCAGTTCTTC. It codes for CASSRTPPGQGLNEQFF.

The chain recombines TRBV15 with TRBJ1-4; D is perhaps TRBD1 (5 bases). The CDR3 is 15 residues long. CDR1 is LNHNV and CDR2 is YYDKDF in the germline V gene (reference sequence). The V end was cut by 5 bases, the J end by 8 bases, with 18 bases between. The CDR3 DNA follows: TGTGCCACCAGCCCACTTGGGGGGGAGCGAGAAAAACTGTTTTTT. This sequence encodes CATSPLGGEREKLFF.

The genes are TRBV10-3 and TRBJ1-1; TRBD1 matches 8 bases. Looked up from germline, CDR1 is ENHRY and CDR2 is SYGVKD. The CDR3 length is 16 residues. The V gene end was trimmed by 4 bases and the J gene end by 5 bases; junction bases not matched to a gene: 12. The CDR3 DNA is TGTGCCATCAGTGGGGGGAGGAGACAGGGGCGGACTGAAGCTTTCTTT. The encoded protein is CAISGGRRQGRTEAFF.

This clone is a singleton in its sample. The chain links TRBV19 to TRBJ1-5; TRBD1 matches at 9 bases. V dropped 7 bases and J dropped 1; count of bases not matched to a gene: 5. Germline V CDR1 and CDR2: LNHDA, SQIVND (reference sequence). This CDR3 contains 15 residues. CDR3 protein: CASIGTGTSNQPQHF. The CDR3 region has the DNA TGTGCCAGTATTGGGACAGGGACAAGCAATCAGCCCCAGCATTTT.

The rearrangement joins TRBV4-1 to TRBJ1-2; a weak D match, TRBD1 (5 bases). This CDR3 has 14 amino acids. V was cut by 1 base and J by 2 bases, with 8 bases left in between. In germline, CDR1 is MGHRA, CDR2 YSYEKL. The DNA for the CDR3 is TGCGCCAGCAGCCAAGCGACAGCGAACTATGGCTACACCTTC. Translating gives CASSQATANYGYTF.

The CDR3 region has the DNA TGTGCCTCAGACTGGACAGGGGGGTCCTATAATTCACCCCTCCACTTT. Translated: CASDWTGGSYNSPLHF. V is TRBV30 and J is TRBJ1-6; the match to TRBD1 covers 10 bases. V trimming: 7 bases; J trimming: 1 base; junction bases outside the gene matches: 7. The CDR3 has 16 residues. Germline CDR1 is GTSNPN and CDR2 is SVGIG (reference sequence).

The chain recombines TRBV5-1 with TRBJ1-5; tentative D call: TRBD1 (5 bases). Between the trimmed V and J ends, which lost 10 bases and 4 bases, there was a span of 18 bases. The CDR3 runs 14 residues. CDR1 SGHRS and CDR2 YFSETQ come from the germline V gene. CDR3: CARVGQGGNQPQHF. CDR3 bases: TGCGCCCGCGTGGGCCAGGGTGGAAATCAGCCCCAGCATTTT.

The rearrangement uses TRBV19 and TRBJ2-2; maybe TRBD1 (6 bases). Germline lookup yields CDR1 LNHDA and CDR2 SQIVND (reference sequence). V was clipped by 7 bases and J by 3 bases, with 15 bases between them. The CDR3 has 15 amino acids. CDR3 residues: CASKIQGSDTGELFF. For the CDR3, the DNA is TGTGCCAGTAAAATACAGGGTTCGGACACCGGGGAGCTGTTTTTT.

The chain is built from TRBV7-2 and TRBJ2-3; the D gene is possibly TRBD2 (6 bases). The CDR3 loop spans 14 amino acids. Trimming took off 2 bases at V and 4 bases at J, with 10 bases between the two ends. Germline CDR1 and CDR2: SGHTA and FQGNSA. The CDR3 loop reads CASSLLGGADTQYF. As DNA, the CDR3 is TGTGCCAGCAGCTTACTCGGGGGTGCAGATACGCAGTATTTT.